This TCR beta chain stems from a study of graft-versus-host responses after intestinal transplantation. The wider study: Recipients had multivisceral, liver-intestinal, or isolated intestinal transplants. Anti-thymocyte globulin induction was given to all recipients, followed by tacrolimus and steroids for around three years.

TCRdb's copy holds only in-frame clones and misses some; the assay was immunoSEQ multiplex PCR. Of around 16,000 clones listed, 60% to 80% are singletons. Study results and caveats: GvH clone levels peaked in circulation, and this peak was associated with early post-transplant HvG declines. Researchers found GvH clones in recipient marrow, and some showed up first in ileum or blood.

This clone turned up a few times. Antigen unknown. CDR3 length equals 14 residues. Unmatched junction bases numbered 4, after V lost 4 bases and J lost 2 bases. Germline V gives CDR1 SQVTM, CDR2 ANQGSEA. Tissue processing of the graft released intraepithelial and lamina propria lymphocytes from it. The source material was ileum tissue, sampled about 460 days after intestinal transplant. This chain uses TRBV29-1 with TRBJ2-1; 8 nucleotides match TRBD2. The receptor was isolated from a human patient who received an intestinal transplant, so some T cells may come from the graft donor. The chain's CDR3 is CSVAGGEPYNEQFF. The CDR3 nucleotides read TGCAGCGTTGCGGGAGGGGAGCCCTACAATGAGCAGTTCTTC.